This passage covers 10 T cell receptor beta chains from one sample sequenced in a study of T cell clonotyping in hematopoietic cell transplantation. Libraries were prepared by immunoSEQ multiplex PCR; TCRdb keeps only in-frame clonotypes and omits some of them. The table has 15,000 to 20,000 clones, roughly 58% seen once. Sample: PBMCs, taken 30 days after allogeneic stem cell transplant. Receptors originate from a male patient between 45 and 59 years old who had an allogeneic stem cell transplant from an unrelated donor, so T cells may come from the graft donor. Some clones in this sample may be carry-over from other donors' samples.

The table lists this clone with a count of one. The genes are TRBV7-2 and TRBJ2-5, with D possibly TRBD1 on 5 matching bases. The J call may be incorrect, as the DNA end agrees better with TRBJ2-7. Germline lookup yields CDR1 SGHTA and CDR2 FQGNSA. The CDR3 extends over 16 amino acids. CDR3 nucleotide sequence: TGTGCCAGCAGCTTAGTCCAACAGGTCGCCGCCTACGAGCAGTACTTC. As protein: CASSLVQQVAAYEQYF.

The chain employs TRBV10-2 and TRBJ2-5, with TRBD1 matching 10 bases. CDR3 size: 16 residues. CDR1 is WSHSY and CDR2 is SAAADI in the germline V gene. V lost 3 bases, J lost 4 bases, and 8 bases stayed unmatched. The CDR3 sequence: CASSDPGQGGRETQYF. Here the CDR3 DNA reads TGCGCCAGCAGTGACCCAGGACAGGGGGGAAGAGAGACCCAGTACTTC.

V gene TRBV5-6 combines with J gene TRBJ1-5; the D gene is possibly TRBD1 (5 bases). Germline V lookup: CDR1 SGHDT, CDR2 YYEEEE. CDR3 length: 15 residues. V was pared by 2 bases and J by 2 bases, with 11 bases between. The CDR3 is CASSFGAVGNQPQHF. In DNA form, the CDR3 reads TGTGCCAGCAGCTTCGGGGCAGTGGGCAATCAGCCCCAGCATTTT.

This chain uses TRBV15 with TRBJ1-2; no clear D gene. This CDR3 region has 14 residues. Germline V gives CDR1 LNHNV, CDR2 YYDKDF (reference sequence). With 1 base removed from V and 8 bases from J, the gap between germline ends came to 14 bases. The CDR3 protein is CATSRAASGHGYTF. The CDR3 DNA sequence: TGTGCCACCAGCAGAGCCGCCAGTGGGCACGGCTACACCTTC.

The V and J genes are TRBV14 and TRBJ1-1; 8 bases align to TRBD1. The CDR3 has 15 amino acids. From germline, CDR1 is SGHDN and CDR2 FVKESK. V was pared by 3 bases and J by 2 bases, with 5 bases of the junction left unmatched. In DNA form, the CDR3 reads TGTGCCAGCAGCCAGGGACAGGTTAGAAACACTGAAGCTTTCTTT. This gives the protein CASSQGQVRNTEAFF.

The rearrangement joins TRBV5-4 to TRBJ1-4, with D possibly TRBD1 on 6 matching bases. V gave up 4 bases and J gave up 5 bases, with 12 bases separating them. In germline, CDR1 is SGHNT, CDR2 YYREEE (reference sequence). The CDR3 length is 14 residues. In DNA form, the CDR3 reads TGTGCCAGCAGCCACGGAGACAGGAATGAAAAACTGTTTTTT. It is translated as CASSHGDRNEKLFF.

The chain carries TRBV30 and TRBJ2-1; D perhaps matches TRBD1 (6 bases). This CDR3 is built from 15 residues. Per germline, CDR1 GTSNPN and CDR2 SVGIG (reference sequence). Trimming removed 3 bases at V and 7 bases at J, with 19 bases between. CDR3 coding DNA: TGTGCCTGGAGCCGTGACTCGACAGGCGGAAATGAGCAGTTCTTC. Translating gives CAWSRDSTGGNEQFF.

V and J are TRBV9 and TRBJ1-3; 7 nucleotides line up with TRBD1. The CDR3 is made up of 15 amino acids. Germline V gives CDR1 SGDLS, CDR2 YYNGEE. Losses at the gene ends were 3 bases for V and 4 bases for J; bases not matched to a gene: 7. In DNA form, the CDR3 reads TGTGCCAGCAGCGCTTCAGGGGGTCGAGGAAACACCATATATTTT. As protein: CASSASGGRGNTIYF. Combining the CDR3 with reference TRBV9 and TRBJ1-3 gives the whole variable domain DSGVTQTPKHLITATGQRVTLRCSPRSGDLSVYWYQQSLDQGLQFLIQYYNGEERAKGNILERFSAQQFPDLHSELNLSSLELGDSALYFCASSASGGRGNTIYFGEGSWLTVV.

This chain joins TRBV4-1 and TRBJ1-2, with D perhaps TRBD1 (5 bases). The CDR3 runs to 15 residues. Trimming shortened V by 1 base and J by 4 bases, and 13 bases separated the two germline ends. The germline gives CDR1 MGHRA, CDR2 YSYEKL. CDR3 coding DNA: TGCGCCAGCAGCCAAGGATACGACAGCCGCTATGGCTACACCTTC. Protein product: CASSQGYDSRYGYTF.

The genes are TRBV30 and TRBJ2-7, with D possibly matching TRBD2 (5 bases). Germline V CDR1 and CDR2: GTSNPN, SVGIG (reference sequence). The V end lost 0 bases, the J end lost 7 bases, and 16 bases lay between the germline ends. The CDR3 consists of 14 residues. CDR3 nucleotide sequence: TGTGCCTGGAGTGTACTACATCGCGGAGGAGAGCAGTACTTC. It translates to CAWSVLHRGGEQYF. The full variable domain, its missing parts supplied by reference TRBV30 and TRBJ2-7, is SQTIHQWPATLVQPVGSPLSLECTVEGTSNPNLYWYRQAAGRGLQLLFYSVGIGQISSEVPQNLSASRPQDRQFILSSKKLLLSDSGFYLCAWSVLHRGGEQYFGPGTRLTVT.